This T cell receptor beta chain was observed in a study of blood T cell repertoires in COVID-19. Across the whole study: T cells, B-cell-depleted T cells, or PBMCs provided the cDNA or gDNA that served as material.

This CDR3 comprises 15 residues. Germline V gene data show CDR1 as MRHNA and CDR2 as SNTAGT. V was pared by 6 bases and J by 3 bases, with 4 bases of the junction left unmatched. Here immunoSEQ multiplex PCR was the method, and the copy in TCRdb shows in-frame clones only, minus some. This sample has 100,000 to 150,000 clones, with 85% found just once. This receptor was taken from a man at least 80 years old with active or convalescent COVID-19. The chain is built from TRBV6-4 and TRBJ2-3; 12 bases line up with TRBD2. The sequenced material came from peripheral blood. The CDR3 loop is CASSGLAGTTDTQYF. The CDR3 region has the DNA TGTGCCAGCAGCGGACTAGCGGGGACGACAGATACGCAGTATTTT.